The rows below give T cell receptor beta chains drawn from one sample of a study of lymphopenia after photon versus proton radiotherapy. The repertoire was sequenced with immunoSEQ multiplex PCR; TCRdb's copy has only in-frame clones and lacks some. In the table there are approximately 170,000 clones, roughly nine tenths of which are singletons. Specimen: peripheral blood, collected from a patient treated with photon-based radiotherapy. The receptors here all came from a man aged 50-59 years with gastric cancer. CDR3s include the opening cysteine and the closing phenylalanine or tryptophan. D genes are given only for firm matches.

j_call v_call d_call cdr3_aa
TRBJ2-5 TRBV7-9 TRBD1 CASSLGGTGEGETQYF
TRBJ2-7 TRBV13 TRBD2 CASSLTSPLAGGYHEQYF
TRBJ1-1 TRBV19 . CASRPREMNTEAFF
TRBJ2-5 TRBV15 TRBD2 CATSLAGVETQYF
TRBJ2-7 TRBV6-5 TRBD2 CASSYGTSGYYEQYF
TRBJ1-2 TRBV4-1 . CASSQDFRGYTF
TRBJ2-7 TRBV10-3 . CAISESTVTSYEQYF
TRBJ1-5 TRBV5-4 . CASSLRIPGVLNQPQHF
TRBJ1-1 TRBV6-5 . CASSYRGGAAFF
TRBJ1-2 TRBV2 . CASSEIGGRNGYTF
TRBJ1-2 TRBV6-6 TRBD1 CASSYPGQGGYGYTF
TRBJ2-1 TRBV5-4 TRBD2 CASSLGGLASDEQFF
TRBJ1-2 TRBV7-9 . CASSLMGQNYGYTF
TRBJ2-3 TRBV7-2 . CASSLRGSGTDTQYF
TRBJ2-1 TRBV6-5 TRBD2 CASRASGRAGHEQFF
TRBJ1-1 TRBV7-9 . CASDGGTSNTEAFF
TRBJ2-1 TRBV19 TRBD2 CASSKRLAGGTYNEQFF
TRBJ2-7 TRBV18 TRBD1 CASSPPVLARGHDEQYF
TRBJ2-1 TRBV5-6 . CASSLGTVYNEQFF
TRBJ1-1 TRBV5-1 . CASSLAGATTEAFF
TRBJ2-3 TRBV5-1 . CASSLTRSRTDTQYF
TRBJ1-3 TRBV6-6 TRBD1 CASRNDRAGRNTIYF
TRBJ2-1 TRBV7-8 . CASSLGAGGLYNEQFF
TRBJ2-3 TRBV7-6 . CASSLALGTPDTQYF
TRBJ2-4 TRBV28 TRBD2 CASIPTSGRVAKNIQYF
TRBJ2-7 TRBV7-2 TRBD2 CASSLGTSVTYEQYF
TRBJ1-2 TRBV5-1 . CASSLTALANYGYTF
TRBJ2-6 TRBV18 TRBD2 CASSPGTSGTGANVLTF
TRBJ2-3 TRBV7-9 TRBD2 CASSLGLAGVGADTQYF
TRBJ2-7 TRBV9 . CASSVGAGYEQYF
TRBJ2-1 TRBV7-6 . CASSPALAGSDEQFF
TRBJ1-5 TRBV7-9 . CASSLTTGNQPQHF
TRBJ1-2 TRBV30 . CAWTTWRGERGYTF
TRBJ2-7 TRBV9 . CASSVAENYEQYF
TRBJ1-2 TRBV7-6 . CASGGSNYGGYTF
TRBJ1-3 TRBV5-4 TRBD1 CASSLGQGRGNTIYF
TRBJ2-7 TRBV6-1 TRBD2 CASITGTSGIYEQYF
TRBJ1-4 TRBV19 TRBD1 CASSDTGGNEKLFF
TRBJ2-7 TRBV27 . CASSSAAARAYEQYF
TRBJ1-5 TRBV9 TRBD1 CASSPRDRRDQPQHF
TRBJ2-2 TRBV2 . CASRSSDLNTGELFF
TRBJ2-3 TRBV5-1 . CASSSTDTQYF
TRBJ2-5 TRBV10-3 . CAISGGGQGETQYF
TRBJ2-7 TRBV7-2 . CASSMTGQKVYEQYF
TRBJ2-7 TRBV7-9 . CASSPPGEQYF
TRBJ2-1 TRBV5-6 . CASSFERNEQFF
TRBJ2-1 TRBV5-1 . CASSFSILGGKDEQFF
TRBJ1-1 TRBV4-1 . CASSQIFGGLRNTEAFF
TRBJ1-2 TRBV19 TRBD1 CASSHRGDGYTF
TRBJ1-4 TRBV2 TRBD1 CASKRDRGDEKLFF
TRBJ1-5 TRBV11-2 . CASSLDYRTRDQPQHF
TRBJ2-1 TRBV5-5 . CASSRGTGGGYNEQFF
TRBJ2-7 TRBV28 TRBD2 CASSLNAGGPYEQYF